This TCR beta chain derives from a study of cytomegalovirus exposure and HLA in healthy donors. Each donor was healthy, and each was a bone marrow donor. Both 60 Vbeta primers and 13 Jbeta primers went into the PCR. Original processing methods: An analysis that came later counted 77 million or so unique TCR beta chains, around 12 million shared. The method was immunoSEQ multiplex PCR; TCRdb's version includes in-frame clones alone and lacks a portion of them. Clone size and the V and J calls come from that table; the DNA yielded D and trimming. This sample has about 200,000 clones; less than 80% occur once, and the top ten carry 0.22%. With 5 bases removed from V and 9 bases from J, the gap between germline ends came to 9 bases. Germline lookup yields CDR1 SGHNT and CDR2 YYREEE (reference sequence). The CDR3 runs to 11 residues.

The source is a girl aged 2 to 10 in good health and CMV-seronegative. The chain uses TRBV5-4 and TRBJ2-1; D perhaps matches TRBD2 (5 bases). Sequencing was performed on PBMCs. CDR3 sequence: CASSYEGEQFF. The CDR3 DNA reads as TGTGCCAGCAGTTACGAGGGTGAGCAGTTCTTC.